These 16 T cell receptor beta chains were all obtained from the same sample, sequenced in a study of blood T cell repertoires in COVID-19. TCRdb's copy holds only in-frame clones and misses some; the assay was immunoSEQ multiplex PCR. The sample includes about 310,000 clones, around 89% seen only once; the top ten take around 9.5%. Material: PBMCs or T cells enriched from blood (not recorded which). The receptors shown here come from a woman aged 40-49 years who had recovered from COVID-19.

The CDR3 region has the DNA TGTGCCAGCAGCCGAGGGAACACTGAAGCTTTCTTT. As protein: CASSRGNTEAFF. The V call is TRBV3-1 (or the pseudogene TRBV3-2), the J call TRBJ1-1; D gene uncertain. The CDR3 covers 12 residues. The V end lost 4 bases, the J end lost 1 base, and 4 bases lay between the germline ends. Looked up from germline, CDR1 is LGHDT and CDR2 is YNNKEL (reference sequence).

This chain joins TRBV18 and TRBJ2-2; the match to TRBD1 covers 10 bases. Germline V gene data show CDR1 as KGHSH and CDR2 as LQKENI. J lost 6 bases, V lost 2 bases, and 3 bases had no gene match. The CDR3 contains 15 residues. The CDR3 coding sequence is TGTGCCAGCTCACCATCCGGGACAGGGGCCGGGGAGCTGTTTTTT. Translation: CASSPSGTGAGELFF.

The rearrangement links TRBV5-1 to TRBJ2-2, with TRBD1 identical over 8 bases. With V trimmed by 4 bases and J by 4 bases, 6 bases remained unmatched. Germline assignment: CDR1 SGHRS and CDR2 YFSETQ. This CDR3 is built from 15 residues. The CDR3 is CASSPRQGFTGELFF. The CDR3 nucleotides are TGCGCCAGCAGCCCGAGACAGGGGTTCACCGGGGAGCTGTTTTTT.

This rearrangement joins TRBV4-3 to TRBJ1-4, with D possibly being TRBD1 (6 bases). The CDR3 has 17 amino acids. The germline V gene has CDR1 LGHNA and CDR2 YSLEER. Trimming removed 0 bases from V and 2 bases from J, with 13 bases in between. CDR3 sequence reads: CASSQELTGWTNEKLFF. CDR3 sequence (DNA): TGCGCCAGCAGCCAAGAACTTACAGGGTGGACTAATGAAAAACTGTTTTTT.

CDR3 in amino acids: CASSLGTSREQYF. The CDR3 DNA sequence: TGTGCCAGCAGCCTAGGGACTAGCCGCGAGCAGTACTTC. This chain links TRBV14 with TRBJ2-7; 9 nucleotides match TRBD2. There are 13 residues in the CDR3. V was pared by 4 bases and J by 6 bases, with 4 bases of the junction left unmatched. Germline CDR1 and CDR2: SGHDN and FVKESK.

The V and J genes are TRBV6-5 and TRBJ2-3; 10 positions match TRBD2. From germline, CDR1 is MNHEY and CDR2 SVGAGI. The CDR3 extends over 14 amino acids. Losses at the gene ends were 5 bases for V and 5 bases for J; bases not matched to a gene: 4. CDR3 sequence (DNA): TGTGCCAGCAGTCTGTCTAGCGGGGGAGATACGCAGTATTTT. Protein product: CASSLSSGGDTQYF.

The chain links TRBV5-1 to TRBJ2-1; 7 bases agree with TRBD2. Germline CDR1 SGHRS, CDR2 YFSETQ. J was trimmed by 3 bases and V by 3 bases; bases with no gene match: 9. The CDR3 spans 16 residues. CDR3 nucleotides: TGCGCCAGCAGCTCTTCCCTAGCGGAGTTCTACAATGAGCAGTTCTTC. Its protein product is CASSSSLAEFYNEQFF.

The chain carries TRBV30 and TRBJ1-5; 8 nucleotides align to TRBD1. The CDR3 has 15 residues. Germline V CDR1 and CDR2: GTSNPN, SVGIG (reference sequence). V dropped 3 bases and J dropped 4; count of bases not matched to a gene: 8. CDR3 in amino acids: CAWSAMTGVNQPQHF. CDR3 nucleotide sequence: TGTGCCTGGAGCGCCATGACAGGGGTGAATCAGCCCCAGCATTTT.

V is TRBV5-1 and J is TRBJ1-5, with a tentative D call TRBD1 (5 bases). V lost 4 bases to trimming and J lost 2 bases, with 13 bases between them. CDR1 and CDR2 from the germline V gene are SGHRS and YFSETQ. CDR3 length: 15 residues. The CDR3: CASSPHGGGNQPQHF. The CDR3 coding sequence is TGCGCCAGCAGCCCTCACGGGGGAGGCAATCAGCCCCAGCATTTT.

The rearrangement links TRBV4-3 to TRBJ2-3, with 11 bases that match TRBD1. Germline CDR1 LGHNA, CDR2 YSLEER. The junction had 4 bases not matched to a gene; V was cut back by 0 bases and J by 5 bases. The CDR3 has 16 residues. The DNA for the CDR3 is TGCGCCAGCAGCCAAGACCCGGGACAGGGGGAAGATACGCAGTATTTT. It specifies CASSQDPGQGEDTQYF.

This CDR3 is CASSEEASGYYNEQFF. The CDR3 nucleotides are TGTGCCAGCAGTGAAGAGGCTAGCGGGTACTACAATGAGCAGTTCTTC. The chain links TRBV6-1 to TRBJ2-1; TRBD2 matches at 8 bases. V lost 1 base and J lost 3; bases outside the gene matches: 5. The CDR3 totals 16 residues. The germline gives CDR1 MNHNS, CDR2 SASEGT.

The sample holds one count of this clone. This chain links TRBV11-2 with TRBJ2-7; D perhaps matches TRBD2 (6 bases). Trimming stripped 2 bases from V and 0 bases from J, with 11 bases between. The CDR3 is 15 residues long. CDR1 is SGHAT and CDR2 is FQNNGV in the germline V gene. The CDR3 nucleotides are TGTGCCAGCAGCTTATGGAGGGTGATCTCCTACGAGCAGTACTTC. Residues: CASSLWRVISYEQYF.

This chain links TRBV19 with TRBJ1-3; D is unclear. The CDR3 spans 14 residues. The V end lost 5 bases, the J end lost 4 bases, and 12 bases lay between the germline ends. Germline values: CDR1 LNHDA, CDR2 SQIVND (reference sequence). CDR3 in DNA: TGTGCCAGTAGTTCGAGCCCCGCCGGAAACACCATATATTTT. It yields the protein CASSSSPAGNTIYF.

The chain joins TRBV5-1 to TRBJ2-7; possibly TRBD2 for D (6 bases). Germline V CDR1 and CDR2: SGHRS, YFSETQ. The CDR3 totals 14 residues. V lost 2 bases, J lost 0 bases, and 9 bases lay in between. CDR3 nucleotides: TGCGCCAGCAGCTTATTAGCGGTCTCCTACGAGCAGTACTTC. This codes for CASSLLAVSYEQYF.

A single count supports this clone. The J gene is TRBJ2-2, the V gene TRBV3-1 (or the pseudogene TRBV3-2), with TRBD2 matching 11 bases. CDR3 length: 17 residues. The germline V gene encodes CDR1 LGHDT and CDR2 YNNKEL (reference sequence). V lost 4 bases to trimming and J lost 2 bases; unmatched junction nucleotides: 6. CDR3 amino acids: CASSRGSGGGNTGELFF. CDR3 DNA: TGTGCCAGCAGCCGTGGTAGCGGGGGGGGTAACACCGGGGAGCTGTTTTTT.

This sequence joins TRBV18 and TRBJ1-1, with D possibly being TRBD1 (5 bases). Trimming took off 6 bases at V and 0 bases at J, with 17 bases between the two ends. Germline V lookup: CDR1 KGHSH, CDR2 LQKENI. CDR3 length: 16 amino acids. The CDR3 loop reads CASSLHPGSMNTEAFF. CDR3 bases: TGTGCCAGCTCGCTACACCCAGGGTCCATGAACACTGAAGCTTTCTTT.